This T cell receptor beta chain stems from a study of shared clonotypes between healthy human individuals. Study conclusions and caveats: Naive CD4 clonotype sharing across several donors was 4.5% to 6%.

Germline CDR1 is SGHTA and CDR2 is FQGNSA. The CDR3 consists of 13 residues. Trimming pared 1 base from V and 9 bases from J, leaving 10 bases between. This clone was picked up one time. The antigen is not known. Into CD45RA+ naive and CD45RA-negative memory subsets, the CD4+ cells were split. The method was immunoSEQ multiplex PCR; TCRdb's version includes in-frame clones alone and lacks a portion of them. The repertoire holds 2 million to 2.5 million clones, with approximately 95% as singletons. Material: naive CD4+ T cells from PBMCs. The subset is: CD45RA+ positively selected. The sequence was obtained from a man younger than 30 in good health. Some clones in this sample may be carry-over from other donors' samples. V and J are TRBV7-2 and TRBJ2-1; no clear D. The CDR3 spells CASSLERLGEQFF. The CDR3 coding sequence is TGTGCCAGCAGCTTAGAGAGGCTCGGTGAGCAGTTCTTC.